This is a list of T cell receptor beta chains from one sample in a study of blood T cell repertoires in COVID-19. The data were produced by immunoSEQ multiplex PCR, yet TCRdb's version contains in-frame clones alone and is incomplete. The sample carries some 190,000 clones, roughly 80% recorded once. Sequenced material: peripheral blood. Receptors originate from a woman of 80 years or more with COVID-19, enrolled during active disease. Each CDR3 is given with its conserved first and last residue. Each record gives: J gene, D gene, clone size, V gene, CDR3 DNA, CDR3 protein. The D gene is left open where the match is weak. The size field is filled for only some rows; it gives once, few, many or a size class.

TRBJ1-1 TRBD1 once TRBV9 TGTGCCAGCAGCGGACAGGGGGCGGTGAACACTGAAGCTTTCTTT CASSGQGAVNTEAFF
TRBJ2-3 TRBD1 . TRBV7-2 TGTGCCAGCAGCTACCGGACAGGGGGCGCGGATACGCAGTATTTT CASSYRTGGADTQYF
TRBJ2-7 . . TRBV7-9 TGTGCCAGCAGCCCTACAGGGAGCTCCTACGAGCAGTACTTC CASSPTGSSYEQYF
TRBJ1-3 TRBD1 few TRBV18 TGTGCCAGCTCGCCCGGGACAGTTACAAACACCATATATTTT CASSPGTVTNTIYF
TRBJ2-2 . . TRBV9 TGTGCCAGCAGCGTCACAGACATTAGGAACACCGGGGAGCTGTTTTTT CASSVTDIRNTGELFF
TRBJ1-3 TRBD1 few TRBV19 TGTGCCAGTACGGCGTGGGACAGGCCGGGAAACACCATATATTTT CASTAWDRPGNTIYF
TRBJ1-1 . . TRBV5-1 TGCGCCAGCAGCTTATACGCAACCGGGGGAGAAGCTTTCTTT CASSLYATGGEAFF
TRBJ1-2 . . TRBV28 TGTGCCAGCAGTCCGAGCTATGGCTACACCTTC CASSPSYGYTF
TRBJ1-1 TRBD1 . TRBV5-1 TGCGCCAGCAGCCTCGGGACAGCGAACACTGAAGCTTTCTTT CASSLGTANTEAFF
TRBJ1-2 . . TRBV9 TGTGCCAGCAGCGTAACCTCGGGTGACTATGGCTACACCTTC CASSVTSGDYGYTF
TRBJ2-1 . . TRBV3-1/TRBV3-2 TGTGCCAGCAGCCAAGACCCCCGGGACAATGAGCAGTTCTTC CASSQDPRDNEQFF
TRBJ1-1 . . TRBV29-1 TGCAGCGTTGCAAGGACAGCCATGAACACTGAAGCTTTCTTT CSVARTAMNTEAFF
TRBJ1-2 . . TRBV5-4 TGTGCCAGCAGCCTAGACTATGGCTACACCTTC CASSLDYGYTF
TRBJ1-4 TRBD1 . TRBV5-1 TGCGCCAGCAGCCGGGACAGGGGAGAAAAACTGTTTTTT CASSRDRGEKLFF
TRBJ1-5 . . TRBV2 TGTGCCAGCCGGACAGCGGCGAATCAGCCCCAGCATTTT CASRTAANQPQHF
TRBJ1-5 . . TRBV27 TGTGCCAGCAGTTTATCGGCCCCCTCGCCATCACAGGGCGTGGATCAGCCCCAGCATTTT CASSLSAPSPSQGVDQPQHF
TRBJ2-1 . . TRBV24-1 TGTGCCACCAGTGATCGATCCAGGGTAAATGAGCAGTTCTTC CATSDRSRVNEQFF
TRBJ2-5 . . TRBV19 TGTGCCAGTAGTCGAAGACCTACAGCATTGGAGACCCAGTACTTC CASSRRPTALETQYF
TRBJ2-7 . . TRBV19 TGTGCCAGTAGTAGCCGGGTGGGCTCCTACGAGCAGTACTTC CASSSRVGSYEQYF
TRBJ1-2 . . TRBV18 TGTGCCAGCTCACCGGCGACAGACGCCTCCTATGGCTACACCTTC CASSPATDASYGYTF
TRBJ1-1 . . TRBV28 TGTGCCAGCAGTTTGCCTCAGGGAGACAGGCTGGAAGCTTTCTTT CASSLPQGDRLEAFF
TRBJ1-2 . . TRBV12-3/TRBV12-4 TGTGCCAGCAGTTTAGGAGATTACTATGGCTACACCTTC CASSLGDYYGYTF
TRBJ2-7 TRBD1 once TRBV6-2/TRBV6-3 TGTGCCAGCAGTAACCGGGACAGGATGCCCTACGAGCAGTACTTC CASSNRDRMPYEQYF
TRBJ2-5 TRBD2 . TRBV7-8 TGTGCCAGCAGTTCCATTAGCGGGGGAGAAGAGACCCAGTACTTC CASSSISGGEETQYF
TRBJ2-1 . once TRBV4-1 TGCGCCAGCAGCTCCAACCGAGGTGTCCGCGGTAACAATGAGCAGTTCTTC CASSSNRGVRGNNEQFF
TRBJ2-2 . . TRBV5-4 TGTGCCAGCAGCTGGGGGGACACCGGGGAGCTGTTTTTT CASSWGDTGELFF
TRBJ1-1 TRBD1 . TRBV14 TGTGCCAGCAGCCAAGGACAGGGGGGGACTGAAGCTTTCTTT CASSQGQGGTEAFF
TRBJ2-3 TRBD1 . TRBV5-1 TGCGCCAGCAGCTTGGCTCCGACAGGGGGCGGAGATACGCAGTATTTT CASSLAPTGGGDTQYF
TRBJ1-2 . . TRBV6-6 TGTGCCAGCAGGGCGGGGTTCGTCGGTGGCTACACCTTC CASRAGFVGGYTF
TRBJ2-5 TRBD2 . TRBV9 TGTGCCAGCAGCGTCAGCGGGAGCGAGACCCAGTACTTC CASSVSGSETQYF
TRBJ1-1 . few TRBV20-1 TGCAGTGCTAGTGGTGGCGTCGGGGCTTTCTTT CSASGGVGAFF
TRBJ1-1 . . TRBV5-6 TGTGCCAGCAGCTCCCGTTGGGGGGCGGGGGGAGCTGAAGCTTTCTTT CASSSRWGAGGAEAFF